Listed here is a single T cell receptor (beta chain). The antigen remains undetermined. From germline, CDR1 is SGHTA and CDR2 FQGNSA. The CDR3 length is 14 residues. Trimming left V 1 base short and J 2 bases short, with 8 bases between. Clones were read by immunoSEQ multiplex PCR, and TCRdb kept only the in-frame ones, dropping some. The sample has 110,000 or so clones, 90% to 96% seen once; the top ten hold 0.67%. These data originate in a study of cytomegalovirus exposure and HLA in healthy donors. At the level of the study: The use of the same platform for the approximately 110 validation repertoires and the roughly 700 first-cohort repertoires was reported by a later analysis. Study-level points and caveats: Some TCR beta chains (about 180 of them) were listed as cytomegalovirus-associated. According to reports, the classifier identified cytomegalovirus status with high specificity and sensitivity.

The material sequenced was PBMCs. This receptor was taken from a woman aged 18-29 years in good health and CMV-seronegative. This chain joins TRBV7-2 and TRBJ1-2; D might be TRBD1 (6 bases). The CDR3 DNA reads TGTGCCAGCAGCTTAGACAGGGTGAACTATGGCTACACCTTC. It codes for CASSLDRVNYGYTF.